This section outlines one T cell receptor beta chain sequence together with its context. Antigen: not known. The sample comes from a study of tumor-infiltrating lymphocytes in localized non-small cell lung cancer. Study-wide results and caveats: No link was found between tumor T-cell fraction and recurrence-free survival. Not all patients were TCR sequenced, owing to tissue quantity. Different pieces of the same tissue went to different assays, confounding technical variation with intratumor heterogeneity.

Germline V CDR1 and CDR2: SGHKS, YYEKEE (reference sequence). V was clipped by 1 base and J by 7 bases, with 15 bases between them. The CDR3 has 15 amino acids. Some clones are missing from TCRdb's copy, which holds only in-frame ones; the method was immunoSEQ multiplex PCR. The data contain about 12,000 clones, 79% of them singletons. The sequence was collected from a human donor with non-small cell lung cancer. What was sequenced was lung tumor tissue. The chain joins TRBV5-5 to TRBJ1-5; D is undetermined. The CDR3 loop reads CASSLWSAPGQPQHF. The CDR3, as DNA: TGTGCCAGCAGCTTGTGGTCGGCACCGGGGCAGCCCCAGCATTTT.